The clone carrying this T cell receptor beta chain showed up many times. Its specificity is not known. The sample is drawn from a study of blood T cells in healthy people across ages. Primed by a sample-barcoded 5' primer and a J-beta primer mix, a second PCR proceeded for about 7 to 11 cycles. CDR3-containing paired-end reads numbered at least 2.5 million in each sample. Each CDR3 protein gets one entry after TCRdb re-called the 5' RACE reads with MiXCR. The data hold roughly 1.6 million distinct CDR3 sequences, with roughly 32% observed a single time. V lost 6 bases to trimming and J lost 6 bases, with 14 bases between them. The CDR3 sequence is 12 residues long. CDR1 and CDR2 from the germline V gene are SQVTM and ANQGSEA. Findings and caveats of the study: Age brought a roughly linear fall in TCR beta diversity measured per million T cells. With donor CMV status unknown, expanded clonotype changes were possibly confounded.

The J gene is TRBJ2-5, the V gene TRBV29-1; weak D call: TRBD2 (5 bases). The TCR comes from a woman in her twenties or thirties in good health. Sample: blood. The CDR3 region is CSVRSDSKTQYF. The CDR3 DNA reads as TGCAGCGTCCGTTCGGACTCTAAGACCCAGTACTTC.